The next 21 T cell receptor beta chains were all read from a single sample in a study of T cells in Graves' hyperthyroidism and ophthalmopathy. Researchers took RNA transcripts and amplified the TCR beta CDR3 regions from them. HTBI primers drove first-round RT-PCR of the TCR CDR3. TCRdb used MiXCR to reprocess the multiplex PCR reads, holding one entry per CDR3 protein. The sample carries over 650,000 distinct CDR3 sequences, around 15% recorded once. Material for sequencing was blood. These receptors all come from a man between 18 and 35 years old with Graves' hyperthyroidism.

This clonotype was observed at least ten times. The CDR3 here is CASSLGSQPTEQFF. The DNA of the CDR3 is TGTGCCAGCAGTTTGGGTTCTCAGCCGACTGAGCAGTTCTTC. The genes are TRBV27 and TRBJ2-1; D remains unclear. This CDR3 is 14 amino acids long. Germline V CDR1 and CDR2: MNHEY, SMNVEV (reference sequence). The V and J ends lost 3 bases and 9 bases respectively, with 15 bases between them.

In this sample, this clonotype turned up a few times. The rearrangement joins TRBV20-1 to TRBJ2-3; D might be TRBD2 (5 bases). The CDR3 runs to 16 residues. CDR1 is DFQATT, CDR2 SNEGSKA, per germline (reference sequence). V dropped 6 bases and J dropped 7 bases, with 26 bases sitting between them. CDR3 coding DNA: TGCAGTGCCCTCCCCGGTGACTACCATATCGCACATACGCAGTATTTT. It specifies CSALPGDYHIAHTQYF.

This clonotype was detected only a few times. The chain combines TRBV20-1 with TRBJ2-5; 13 bases map to TRBD2. This CDR3 spans 16 amino acids. CDR1 and CDR2 from the germline V gene are DFQATT and SNEGSKA (reference sequence). Germline trimming cut 4 bases from V and 2 bases from J; bases unmatched to any gene: 7. The CDR3 loop reads CSATHPGLAGQETQYF. CDR3 sequence (DNA): TGCAGTGCTACACACCCGGGACTAGCGGGGCAAGAGACCCAGTACTTC.

The chain employs TRBV7-9 and TRBJ2-4; D not certain. CDR3 length: 15 residues. Trimming removed 5 bases at V and 0 bases at J, with 11 bases between. Looked up from germline, CDR1 is SEHNR and CDR2 is FQNEAQ (reference sequence). The CDR3 region is CASSAARIAKNIQYF. CDR3 bases: TGTGCCAGCAGCGCGGCCCGCATAGCCAAAAACATTCAGTACTTC.

There are many counts of this clonotype. This chain uses TRBV28 with TRBJ1-1; 7 positions agree with TRBD1. V lost 7 bases to trimming and J lost 0 bases; unmatched junction nucleotides: 11. CDR3 length: 16 residues. Germline V gene sequence: CDR1 MDHEN, CDR2 SYDVKM. CDR3 region: CASIPVGGTVNTEAFF. The CDR3 DNA follows: TGTGCCAGCATCCCGGTCGGTGGGACAGTGAACACTGAAGCTTTCTTT.

The chain has TRBV20-1 and TRBJ2-1, with a tentative D call TRBD2 (5 bases). CDR3 length: 12 amino acids. The V gene lost 4 bases and the J gene lost 9 bases, with 13 bases spanning the gap. Looked up from germline, CDR1 is DFQATT and CDR2 is SNEGSKA (reference sequence). The CDR3, as DNA: TGCAGTGCTAAGTGGCTAGCTGGTGAGCAGTTCTTC. This encodes CSAKWLAGEQFF.

This clonotype was counted at least ten times. The chain combines TRBV7-9 with TRBJ2-3; 12 nucleotides align to TRBD1. V dropped 4 bases and J dropped 6; count of bases not matched to a gene: 5. The CDR3 runs 15 residues. The germline V gene has CDR1 SEHNR and CDR2 FQNEAQ (reference sequence). CDR3 sequence reads: CASSSGTGGVDTQYF. The DNA for the CDR3 is TGTGCCAGCAGCTCCGGGACAGGGGGCGTTGATACGCAGTATTTT.

This clonotype was observed a single time. Relative to the germline gene, one junction end is altered; a read error may explain this. The V call is TRBV18, the J call TRBJ2-3; D is undetermined. CDR1 and CDR2 from the germline V gene are KGHSH and LQKENI. This CDR3 region has 12 residues. The CDR3 region has the DNA TGTGTCAGCTCGCCTAGCACAGATACGCAGTATTTT. Its protein product is CVSSPSTDTQYF.

The gene calls are TRBV19 and TRBJ2-1; 7 positions match TRBD1. The CDR3 loop spans 11 amino acids. Germline CDR1 LNHDA, CDR2 SQIVND (reference sequence). J lost 11 bases, V lost 9 bases, and 7 bases had no gene match. The CDR3 reads CASETGVKQFF. The CDR3 DNA is TGTGCCAGCGAAACAGGGGTAAAGCAGTTCTTC.

Ten or more counts support this clonotype. V usage is TRBV28 and J usage is TRBJ2-7; maybe TRBD2 (5 bases). V lost 6 bases and J lost 2, with 14 bases in between. There are 14 residues in the CDR3. Germline-derived CDR1 and CDR2 are MDHEN and SYDVKM. The CDR3 bases are TGTGCCAGCAGCTCGCTAGCCGAGACCTACGAGCAGTACTTC. Translation: CASSSLAETYEQYF. Full variable domain (rest looked up from reference TRBV28 and TRBJ2-7): DVKVTQSSRYLVKRTGEKVFLECVQDMDHENMFWYRQDPGLGLRLIYFSYDVKMKEKGDIPEGYSVSREKKERFSLILESASTNQTSMYLCASSSLAETYEQYFGPGTRLTVT.

This clonotype was recorded at least ten times. The V gene is TRBV28, the J gene TRBJ2-5, with no clear D. CDR1 is MDHEN, CDR2 SYDVKM, per germline. The CDR3 consists of 12 residues. V was clipped by 5 bases and J by 7 bases, with 11 bases between them. The CDR3 DNA sequence: TGTGCCAGCAGTCCCGTCCCCGGGACCCAGTACTTC. Amino acid sequence: CASSPVPGTQYF.

V usage is TRBV12-5 and J usage is TRBJ2-1, with TRBD1 matching over 8 bases. This CDR3 is 17 amino acids long. CDR1 LGHNT and CDR2 FRNRAP come from the germline V gene. With 0 bases clipped from V and 5 bases from J, the junction kept 9 bases outside the gene matches. The CDR3 loop is CASGLVLRQGPNNEQFF. CDR3 sequence (DNA): TGTGCTAGTGGTTTGGTACTGAGACAGGGGCCGAACAATGAGCAGTTCTTC.

This clonotype was seen repeatedly, ten times or more. This sequence joins TRBV5-1 and TRBJ2-7; no clear D gene. The CDR3 length is 14 residues. Per germline, CDR1 SGHRS and CDR2 YFSETQ. Deletions cut 4 bases from V and 4 bases from J, with 15 bases between. Here the CDR3 reads CASSGRVGPYEQYF. The CDR3 nucleotides are TGCGCCAGCAGCGGACGGGTCGGCCCTTACGAGCAGTACTTC. Combining the CDR3 with reference TRBV5-1 and TRBJ2-7 gives the whole variable domain KAGVTQTPRYLIKTRGQQVTLSCSPISGHRSVSWYQQTPGQGLQFLFEYFSETQRNKGNFPGRFSGRQFSNSRSEMNVSTLELGDSALYLCASSGRVGPYEQYFGPGTRLTVT.

V usage is TRBV4-2 and J usage is TRBJ1-1; TRBD1 agrees at 9 bases. Looked up from germline, CDR1 is LGHNA and CDR2 is YNFKEQ. The CDR3 loop spans 16 amino acids. V lost 1 base, J lost 1 base, and 4 bases stayed unmatched. CDR3 sequence reads: CASSQGQGGTNTEAFF. The CDR3 region has the DNA TGTGCCAGCAGCCAAGGACAGGGGGGGACGAACACTGAAGCTTTCTTT.

The CDR3 region has the DNA TGTGCCAGCAGCTTATATTCTTCCGGAGGGATGTCCTACGAGCAGTACTTC. Protein product: CASSLYSSGGMSYEQYF. The rearrangement uses TRBV7-9 and TRBJ2-7, with D possibly matching TRBD2 (6 bases). The CDR3 loop spans 17 amino acids. Trimming removed 2 bases at V and 1 base at J, with 18 bases between. Germline V gives CDR1 SEHNR, CDR2 FQNEAQ (reference sequence).

This clonotype was counted many times. The chain uses TRBV12-5 and TRBJ1-1; no clear D gene. The V gene's germline CDR1 is LGHNT and CDR2 FRNRAP. This CDR3 has 17 amino acids. Trimming pared 3 bases from V and 0 bases from J, leaving 17 bases between. The CDR3 protein is CASGFSAGLTLNTEAFF. The CDR3 DNA follows: TGTGCTAGTGGTTTCTCTGCAGGCCTTACCTTGAACACTGAAGCTTTCTTT. The entire variable domain, with the rest obtained from reference TRBV12-5 and TRBJ1-1, is as follows: DARVTQTPRHKVTEMGQEVTMRCQPILGHNTVFWYRQTMMQGLELLAYFRNRAPLDDSGMPKDRFSAEMPDATLATLKIQPSEPRDSAVYFCASGFSAGLTLNTEAFFGQGTRLTVV.

This clonotype was recorded at least ten times. The chain joins TRBV2 to TRBJ2-1, with 14 bases lining up with TRBD2. Germline loops: CDR1 SNHLY, CDR2 FYNNEI. The CDR3 spans 14 residues. V gave up 7 bases and J gave up 7 bases; unmatched junction bases: 3. CDR3 in DNA: TGTGCCAGCACCCGGACTAGCGGGAGGAATGAGCAGTTCTTC. Its translation is CASTRTSGRNEQFF. Together with reference TRBV2 and TRBJ2-1, the CDR3 gives the full variable domain: EPEVTQTPSHQVTQMGQEVILRCVPISNHLYFYWYRQILGQKVEFLVSFYNNEISEKSEIFDDQFSVERPDGSNFTLKIRSTKLEDSAMYFCASTRTSGRNEQFFGPGTRLTVL.

The gene calls are TRBV4-1 and TRBJ2-3; D is possibly TRBD1 (7 bases). CDR1 MGHRA and CDR2 YSYEKL come from the germline V gene. CDR3 length: 18 amino acids. The ends were cut back, 3 bases at V and 0 bases at J, with 19 bases in the middle. DNA for the CDR3: TGCGCCAGCAGCCACCGCTATCTGACAGGGACTAGCACAGATACGCAGTATTTT. Protein product: CASSHRYLTGTSTDTQYF.

This clonotype was observed many times. CDR3 region: CASSYRQSEAFF. In nucleotides, the CDR3 is TGTGCCAGCAGTTACCGACAATCTGAAGCTTTCTTT. The V call is TRBV6-2 or TRBV6-3, the J call TRBJ1-1, with D hard to call. The CDR3 has 12 residues. Trimming shortened V by 2 bases and J by 6 bases, and 7 bases separated the two germline ends. Germline assignment: CDR1 MNHEY and CDR2 SVGEGT.

The sample holds many counts of this clonotype. This chain connects TRBV18 to TRBJ1-2, with 9 bases identical to TRBD1. The CDR3 spans 14 residues. Germline V gene lookup returns CDR1 KGHSH and CDR2 LQKENI. The V gene end was trimmed by 3 bases and the J gene end by 8 bases; junction bases not matched to a gene: 7. The chain's CDR3 is CASSPQQGAEGYTF. DNA for the CDR3: TGTGCCAGCTCACCGCAACAGGGGGCAGAGGGCTACACCTTC.

CDR3 residues: CSVGGKGTEAFF. CDR3 sequence (DNA): TGCAGCGTTGGAGGGAAGGGGACTGAAGCTTTCTTT. The J gene is TRBJ1-1, the V gene TRBV29-1; D is perhaps TRBD1 (5 bases). Germline V gene sequence: CDR1 SQVTM, CDR2 ANQGSEA. V was trimmed by 4 bases and J by 5 bases, leaving 11 bases between them. This CDR3 comprises 12 residues.